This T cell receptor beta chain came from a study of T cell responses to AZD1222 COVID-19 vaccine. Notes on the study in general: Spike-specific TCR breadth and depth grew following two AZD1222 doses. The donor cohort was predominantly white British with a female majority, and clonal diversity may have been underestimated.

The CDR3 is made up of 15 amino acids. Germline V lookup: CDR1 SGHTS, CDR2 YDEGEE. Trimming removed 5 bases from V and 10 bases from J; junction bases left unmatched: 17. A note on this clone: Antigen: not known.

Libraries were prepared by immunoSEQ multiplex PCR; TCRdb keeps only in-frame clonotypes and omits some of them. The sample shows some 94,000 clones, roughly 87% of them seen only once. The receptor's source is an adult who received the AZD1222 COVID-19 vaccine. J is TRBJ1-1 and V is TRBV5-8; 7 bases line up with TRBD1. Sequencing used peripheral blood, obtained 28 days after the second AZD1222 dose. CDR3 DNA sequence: TGTGCCAGCAGGGTAGGGGGCGCAGGGCTGTTTGGAGCTTTCTTT. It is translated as CASRVGGAGLFGAFF.